A selection of T cell receptor beta chains follows, all from one sample in a study of neoadjuvant anti-PD-1 for oral cavity cancer. Only in-frame clones appear in the TCRdb table, and some are missing; sequencing was by immunoSEQ multiplex PCR. The sample yields approximately 83,000 clones, approximately 80% seen once. Sequenced here: PBMCs, sampled before nivolumab (anti-PD-1) treatment. Receptor source: a person between 40 and 85 years old with oral cavity squamous cell carcinoma. CDR3s include the opening cysteine and the closing phenylalanine or tryptophan. The order of the fields is D gene, V gene, J gene, CDR3 protein, CDR3 DNA. The D gene is left open where the match is weak.

.	TRBV19	TRBJ2-7	CASSTREFAEQYF	TGTGCCAGTAGTACCCGTGAGTTCGCCGAGCAGTACTTC
TRBD1	TRBV27	TRBJ2-2	CASSLSGTGGDTGELFF	TGTGCCAGCAGTTTATCCGGGACAGGGGGGGACACCGGGGAGCTGTTTTTT
TRBD1	TRBV4-2	TRBJ1-1	CASSQVTGDTEAFF	TGTGCCAGCAGCCAAGTAACAGGGGACACTGAAGCTTTCTTT
TRBD2	TRBV2	TRBJ2-3	CASSAMTSGIYF	TGTGCCAGCAGCGCTATGACTAGCGGGATATATTTT
.	TRBV5-4	TRBJ2-7	CASSLEAGTYEQYF	TGTGCCAGCAGCTTGGAGGCGGGAACCTACGAGCAGTACTTC
TRBD2	TRBV5-1	TRBJ2-7	CASSSRLAGGNPYF	TGCGCCAGCAGCTCACGACTAGCGGGAGGAAATCCGTACTTC
.	TRBV30	TRBJ2-1	CAWSRTFYNEQFF	TGTGCCTGGAGTAGGACCTTCTACAATGAGCAGTTCTTC
.	TRBV2	TRBJ2-3	CASSGGYTDTQYF	TGTGCCAGCAGTGGGGGCTACACAGATACGCAGTATTTT
.	TRBV30	TRBJ1-3	CAWSVTGAGNTIYF	TGTGCCTGGAGTGTAACCGGGGCCGGAAACACCATATATTTT
.	TRBV27	TRBJ2-7	CASSFQGPIFSAYEQYF	TGTGCCAGCAGTTTCCAGGGTCCTATTTTTTCTGCCTACGAGCAGTACTTC
.	TRBV5-5	TRBJ1-4	CASSLLTGGEKLFF	TGTGCCAGCAGCTTGTTAACGGGGGGAGAAAAACTGTTTTTT
.	TRBV5-6	TRBJ2-2	CASSFDTGELFF	TGTGCCAGCAGCTTTGACACCGGGGAGCTGTTTTTT
.	TRBV7-3	TRBJ1-1	CASSLGAPTEAFF	TGTGCCAGCAGCCTAGGTGCGCCCACTGAAGCTTTCTTT
TRBD2	TRBV10-2	TRBJ2-1	CASSKKRELRNEQFF	TGCGCCAGCAGTAAGAAGCGGGAGCTTCGCAATGAGCAGTTCTTC
.	TRBV28	TRBJ2-1	CASSTGTRLNNEQFF	TGTGCCAGCAGTACCGGGACAAGGCTTAACAATGAGCAGTTCTTC
.	TRBV6-4	TRBJ2-6	CASSSDMLSSGANVLTF	TGTGCCAGCAGTAGTGATATGCTGAGCTCTGGGGCCAACGTCCTGACTTTC